This T cell receptor (beta chain) was found in a study of T-cell reconstitution after alpha-beta-depleted transplantation in children. The CDR3 has 16 residues. With 5 bases clipped from V and 4 bases from J, the junction kept 12 bases outside the gene matches. Germline V gene data show CDR1 as LGHNA and CDR2 as YSLEER. In its sample, this clonotype was seen a few times. The antigen is not known. Overall study findings and caveats: After transplant, at about two months, alpha-beta T cells were reportedly derived from several hundred expanded graft clones. It was surviving recipient T cells and thymic progenitors that gave some patients high TCRbeta diversity at day 60. It was newly produced T cells that mostly accounted for T-cell counts and diversity one year after transplant.

Unique molecular identifiers were incorporated into the prepared TCRbeta library. MiXCR was run by TCRdb on the PCR reads, yielding one entry per CDR3 protein. This repertoire shows fewer than 550,000 distinct CDR3 sequences, roughly 10% found once; its top ten account for 13% to 15%. The chain recombines TRBV4-3 with TRBJ2-5; 8 positions agree with TRBD1. The sequenced sample was PBMCs, mostly from graft donor cells, obtained 180 days after TCRalphabeta/CD19-depleted stem cell transplant. This receptor was taken from a female patient aged 2-9 years who had a stem cell transplant for aplastic anemia, so the T cells may come from the graft donor. The CDR3 is CASSSLNRGLGETQYF. DNA of the CDR3: TGCGCCAGCAGCTCACTAAACAGGGGGTTAGGAGAGACCCAGTACTTC.